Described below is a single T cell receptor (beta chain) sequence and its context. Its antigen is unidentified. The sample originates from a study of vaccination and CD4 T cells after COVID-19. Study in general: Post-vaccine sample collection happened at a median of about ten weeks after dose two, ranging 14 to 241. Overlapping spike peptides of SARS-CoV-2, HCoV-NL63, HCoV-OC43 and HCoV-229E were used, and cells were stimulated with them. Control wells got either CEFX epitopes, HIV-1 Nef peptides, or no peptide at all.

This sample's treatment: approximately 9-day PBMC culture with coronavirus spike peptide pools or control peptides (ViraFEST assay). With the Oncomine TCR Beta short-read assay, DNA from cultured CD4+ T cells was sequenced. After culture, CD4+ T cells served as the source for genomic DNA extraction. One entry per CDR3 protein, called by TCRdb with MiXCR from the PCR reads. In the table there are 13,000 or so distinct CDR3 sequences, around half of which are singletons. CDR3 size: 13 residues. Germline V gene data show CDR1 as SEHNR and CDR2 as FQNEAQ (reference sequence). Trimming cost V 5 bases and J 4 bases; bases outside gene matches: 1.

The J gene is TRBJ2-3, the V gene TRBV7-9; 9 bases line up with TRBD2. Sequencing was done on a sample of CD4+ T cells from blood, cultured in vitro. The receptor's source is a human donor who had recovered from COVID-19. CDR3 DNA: TGTGCCAGCAGCGGCGGGAGGGCAGATACGCAGTATTTT. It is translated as CASSGGRADTQYF.